One sample yielded the 8 T cell receptor beta chains listed below, sequenced in a study of shared clonotypes between healthy human individuals. Using immunoSEQ multiplex PCR, the repertoire was profiled, and TCRdb retains in-frame clones only, with some absent. The sample holds about 470,000 clones, more than 75% seen once. Sequenced material: PBMCs. All receptors come from a woman aged 40 to 49 in good health. Some clones in this sample may be carry-over from other donors' samples.

This chain links TRBV28 with TRBJ2-5; tentative D call: TRBD1 (6 bases). The CDR3 runs 13 residues. Deletions cut 5 bases from V and 4 bases from J, with 11 bases between. The V gene's germline CDR1 is MDHEN and CDR2 SYDVKM. The CDR3 DNA reads TGTGCCAGCAGTCTTTACAGGGCAGAGACCCAGTACTTC. Translation: CASSLYRAETQYF.

The chain recombines TRBV7-9 with TRBJ1-4; 7 bases match TRBD1. The CDR3 sequence is 16 residues long. Per the germline V gene, CDR1 is SEHNR and CDR2 is FQNEAQ (reference sequence). The ends lost 4 bases at V and 0 bases at J; junction bases unmatched: 5. The CDR3 sequence: CASSSRQGATNEKLFF. The CDR3 DNA follows: TGTGCCAGCAGCTCCCGACAGGGTGCAACTAATGAAAAACTGTTTTTT.

The rearrangement links TRBV6-1 to TRBJ1-2; D is possibly TRBD1 (6 bases). Trimming took off 5 bases at V and 5 bases at J, with 12 bases between the two ends. The germline V gene has CDR1 MNHNS and CDR2 SASEGT. The CDR3 has 13 residues. This CDR3 reads CASSLDSLYGYTF. CDR3 coding DNA: TGTGCCAGCAGTTTGGACAGTCTATATGGCTACACCTTC.

This clone was detected a few times. V and J are TRBV5-1 and TRBJ1-1, with no clear D. The CDR3 covers 14 residues. The germline V and J ends were trimmed by 4 bases and 3 bases, with 13 bases remaining between them. Germline CDR1 SGHRS, CDR2 YFSETQ. The CDR3 is CASSPVGGDTEAFF. The CDR3 DNA reads as TGCGCCAGCAGCCCCGTTGGTGGAGACACTGAAGCTTTCTTT.

The chain is built from TRBV28 and TRBJ1-5; the D gene is possibly TRBD1 (5 bases). The CDR3 loop spans 14 amino acids. The germline V and J ends were trimmed by 6 bases and 5 bases, with 14 bases remaining between them. Germline V gene data show CDR1 as MDHEN and CDR2 as SYDVKM. CDR3 sequence (DNA): TGTGCCAGCAGGCCCCAGGGTCCCCATCAGCCCCAGCATTTT. The encoded protein is CASRPQGPHQPQHF.

The J gene is TRBJ2-7, the V gene TRBV30; D unresolved. Trimming left V 2 bases short and J 4 bases short, with 9 bases between. Germline lookup yields CDR1 GTSNPN and CDR2 SVGIG (reference sequence). CDR3 length: 12 residues. The CDR3: CAWSPVPYEQYF. The CDR3 nucleotides are TGTGCCTGGAGTCCGGTGCCTTACGAGCAGTACTTC. The full variable domain, rest sourced from reference TRBV30 and TRBJ2-7, is SQTIHQWPATLVQPVGSPLSLECTVEGTSNPNLYWYRQAAGRGLQLLFYSVGIGQISSEVPQNLSASRPQDRQFILSSKKLLLSDSGFYLCAWSPVPYEQYFGPGTRLTVT.

This chain connects TRBV5-1 to TRBJ1-3; D gene unclear. The CDR3 length is 12 residues. The V gene lost 1 base and the J gene lost 2 bases, with 1 base spanning the gap. From germline, CDR1 is SGHRS and CDR2 YFSETQ. CDR3 amino acids: CASSLPGNTIYF. In DNA form, the CDR3 reads TGCGCCAGCAGCTTGCCTGGAAACACCATATATTTT.

The rearrangement links TRBV6-1 to TRBJ1-2, with D perhaps matching TRBD1 (5 bases). The CDR3 runs 13 residues. Germline V CDR1 and CDR2: MNHNS, SASEGT. Trimming shortened V by 1 base and J by 7 bases, and 10 bases separated the two germline ends. The CDR3 loop is CASSEGQGIGYTF. In DNA form, the CDR3 reads TGTGCCAGCAGTGAAGGTCAGGGCATTGGCTACACCTTC.